Below, 29 T cell receptor beta chains from the same sample are listed, as sequenced in a study of T cells after yellow fever vaccination. TCRdb re-called the 5' RACE reads with MiXCR, one entry per CDR3 protein. The data hold 50,000 to 75,000 distinct CDR3 sequences, with more than 5.5% observed a single time. The specimen comprised CD8+ T cells sorted from PBMCs, sampled on the day of the first yellow fever vaccination. These receptors all stem from a young man who received the YFV17D yellow fever vaccine.

The CDR3 sequence: CASSHQSGGRETQYF. The DNA of the CDR3 is TGCGCCAGCAGCCACCAATCAGGGGGCCGGGAGACCCAGTACTTC. The gene calls are TRBV4-1 and TRBJ2-5, with TRBD1 identical over 8 bases. This CDR3 comprises 15 residues. The trim removed 3 bases at V and 5 bases at J, leaving 8 bases unmatched. Germline V gene data show CDR1 as MGHRA and CDR2 as YSYEKL.

This clonotype was counted between two and nine times. The V call is TRBV20-1, the J call TRBJ2-6, with D perhaps matching TRBD2 (5 bases). The germline CDR1 and CDR2 sequences are DFQATT and SNEGSKA (reference sequence). The CDR3 runs 15 residues. Trimming stripped 0 bases from V and 8 bases from J, with 14 bases between. Written as DNA, the CDR3 is TGCAGTGCTAGAGACCCGGGATCAGTGTCCAACGTCCTGACTTTC. Protein: CSARDPGSVSNVLTF.

This clonotype was counted between two and nine times. V and J are TRBV18 and TRBJ2-5; D call uncertain. In germline, CDR1 is KGHSH, CDR2 LQKENI. The CDR3 covers 12 residues. The V and J ends lost 4 bases and 6 bases respectively, with 9 bases between them. In DNA form, the CDR3 reads TGTGCCAGCTCACGGGCGGCGAAGACCCAGTACTTC. This codes for CASSRAAKTQYF.

This clonotype has ten or more counts. This chain uses TRBV4-1 with TRBJ2-5; the match to TRBD1 covers 7 bases. Germline V gene data show CDR1 as MGHRA and CDR2 as YSYEKL. V lost 0 bases and J lost 1; bases outside the gene matches: 5. This CDR3 contains 16 residues. CDR3: CASSQDGAGGQETQYF. The CDR3 coding sequence is TGCGCCAGCAGCCAAGATGGGGCAGGGGGCCAAGAGACCCAGTACTTC.

Ten or more counts support this clonotype. The chain has TRBV28 and TRBJ1-3; D not certain. The CDR3 length is 15 residues. Germline CDR1 MDHEN, CDR2 SYDVKM. With 2 bases removed from V and 3 bases from J, the gap between germline ends came to 11 bases. DNA of the CDR3: TGTGCCAGCAGTTTAATGAGGGCCAATGGAAACACCATATATTTT. This encodes CASSLMRANGNTIYF. The variable domain in full, with the rest retrieved from reference TRBV28 and TRBJ1-3, is DVKVTQSSRYLVKRTGEKVFLECVQDMDHENMFWYRQDPGLGLRLIYFSYDVKMKEKGDIPEGYSVSREKKERFSLILESASTNQTSMYLCASSLMRANGNTIYFGEGSWLTVV.

This clonotype was seen only a few times. V usage is TRBV20-1 and J usage is TRBJ2-7, with 9 bases matching TRBD1. The trim removed 6 bases at V and 5 bases at J, leaving 5 bases unmatched. CDR1 is DFQATT, CDR2 SNEGSKA, per germline (reference sequence). The CDR3 runs to 12 residues. For the CDR3, the DNA is TGCAGTGCCCTTGGACAGGGGAACGAGCAGTACGTC. Translation gives CSALGQGNEQYV.

This clonotype came up many times. This chain uses TRBV4-2 with TRBJ2-1; D gene ambiguous. Trimming took off 1 base at V and 0 bases at J, with 13 bases between the two ends. Looked up from germline, CDR1 is LGHNA and CDR2 is YNFKEQ. The CDR3 contains 17 residues. This CDR3 is CASSQGTAFISYNEQFF. The CDR3 nucleotides read TGTGCCAGCAGCCAAGGTACGGCCTTTATCTCCTACAATGAGCAGTTCTTC.

This clonotype turned up a few times. This sequence joins TRBV19 and TRBJ1-2, with D possibly being TRBD1 (5 bases). Trimming took 9 bases from V and 4 from J, leaving 18 bases between them. The CDR3 is made up of 14 amino acids. The germline CDR1 and CDR2 sequences are LNHDA and SQIVND (reference sequence). CDR3 sequence reads: CASQTGVIAYGYTF. CDR3 DNA sequence: TGTGCCAGCCAAACAGGCGTAATAGCCTATGGCTACACCTTC.

This clonotype was observed many times. The gene calls are TRBV29-1 and TRBJ2-3, with D hard to call. Trimming stripped 5 bases from V and 2 bases from J, with 11 bases between. This CDR3 has 13 residues. The germline CDR1 and CDR2 sequences are SQVTM and ANQGSEA. CDR3 coding DNA: TGCAGCGTTCCCGACTTTAACACAGATACGCAGTATTTT. Translation gives CSVPDFNTDTQYF.

This clonotype was observed at least ten times. The V call is TRBV29-1, the J call TRBJ1-3, with 8 bases that match TRBD1. The V segment lost 6 bases and the J segment 2 bases; nucleotides outside the gene matches: 6. CDR1 and CDR2 from the germline V gene are SQVTM and ANQGSEA. CDR3 length equals 14 residues. CDR3 sequence reads: CSVPGGAAGNTIYF. CDR3 DNA sequence: TGCAGCGTACCAGGGGGCGCGGCTGGAAACACCATATATTTT.

This clonotype was detected ten times or more. This rearrangement joins TRBV7-9 to TRBJ1-6; D gene unclear. V dropped 5 bases and J dropped 9 bases, with 11 bases sitting between them. Germline V gives CDR1 SEHNR, CDR2 FQNEAQ (reference sequence). CDR3 size: 13 residues. The CDR3 sequence is CASSPKGSSPLHF. The DNA of the CDR3 is TGTGCCAGCAGCCCTAAAGGGAGTTCACCCCTCCACTTT.

The gene calls are TRBV6-5 and TRBJ2-3, with 8 bases fitting TRBD2. Losses at the gene ends were 5 bases for V and 8 bases for J; bases not matched to a gene: 18. This CDR3 has 17 residues. The germline gives CDR1 MNHEY, CDR2 SVGAGI. CDR3: CASSHHSLTSVHGTQYF. The CDR3 DNA sequence: TGTGCCAGCAGTCACCACTCCCTGACTAGCGTGCATGGTACGCAGTATTTT.

The chain is built from TRBV7-2 and TRBJ2-3, with 9 bases fitting TRBD2. The germline CDR1 and CDR2 sequences are SGHTA and FQGNSA. V was clipped by 8 bases and J by 2 bases; unmatched bases: 11. This CDR3 contains 16 residues. For the CDR3, the DNA is TGTGCCAGCCAGAGGGTTAGCGGGGGCCTCACAGATACGCAGTATTTT. This sequence encodes CASQRVSGGLTDTQYF.

This clonotype turned up a few times. The chain is built from TRBV7-2 and TRBJ1-2; D unclear. CDR1 is SGHTA and CDR2 is FQGNSA in the germline V gene. V lost 1 base and J 8 bases, leaving 11 bases between the germline ends. The CDR3 sequence is 13 residues long. The CDR3 loop reads CASSLDPLSGYTF. The CDR3, as DNA: TGTGCCAGCAGCTTAGACCCCCTTTCGGGCTACACCTTC.

The V and J genes are TRBV5-6 and TRBJ2-7; D gene ambiguous. V lost 4 bases and J lost 3, with 17 bases in between. The CDR3 consists of 15 residues. Germline CDR1 SGHDT, CDR2 YYEEEE. In DNA form, the CDR3 reads TGTGCCAGCAGCCTTAGGCCGGGCCATAGCTACGAGCAGTACTTC. Encoded protein: CASSLRPGHSYEQYF.

This clonotype has more than one count but fewer than ten. The V and J genes are TRBV12-3 or TRBV12-4 and TRBJ2-1; 11 bases match TRBD2. V lost 4 bases and J lost 5; bases outside the gene matches: 4. The CDR3 length is 15 residues. CDR3 DNA sequence: TGTGCCAGCAGTTCCCTAGCGGGGGGTAACAATGAGCAGTTCTTC. Amino acids: CASSSLAGGNNEQFF.

The chain uses TRBV6-5 and TRBJ1-2, with D possibly TRBD1 on 6 matching bases. This CDR3 region has 14 residues. The V end was cut by 2 bases, the J end by 8 bases, with 15 bases between. The germline gives CDR1 MNHEY, CDR2 SVGAGI. Here the CDR3 reads CASSYATGLEGYTF. CDR3 sequence (DNA): TGTGCCAGCAGTTACGCCACAGGGTTGGAGGGCTACACCTTC.

The CDR3 DNA is TGTGCCAGCAGGGACAGGGTGCAAGAGACCCAGTACTTC. Translated: CASRDRVQETQYF. J is TRBJ2-5 and V is TRBV11-2, with TRBD1 matching 8 bases. In germline, CDR1 is SGHAT, CDR2 FQNNGV. This CDR3 comprises 13 residues. The V and J ends lost 6 bases and 2 bases, in that order; junction bases with no gene match: 2.

V is TRBV4-3 and J is TRBJ2-3; 12 bases map to TRBD2. V shed 1 base, J shed 2 bases, and the junction held 7 bases outside the gene matches. The CDR3 totals 18 residues. The germline CDR1 and CDR2 sequences are LGHNA and YSLEER. CDR3 sequence (DNA): TGCGCCAGCAGCCAAGCCCCCTCTAGCGGGGGGGCCACAGATACGCAGTATTTT. As protein: CASSQAPSSGGATDTQYF.

This clonotype has ten or more counts. The chain employs TRBV4-1 and TRBJ2-3; 9 bases align to TRBD2. The CDR3 runs to 17 residues. V was clipped by 1 base and J by 1 base; unmatched bases: 6. Germline CDR1 and CDR2: MGHRA and YSYEKL. CDR3 nucleotide sequence: TGCGCCAGCAGCCAAGGTCCTAGCGGGGCGCGCACAGATACGCAGTATTTT. Its translation: CASSQGPSGARTDTQYF.

Many counts were recorded for this clonotype. The chain recombines TRBV5-1 with TRBJ1-5; no reliable D call. The CDR3 extends over 17 amino acids. The ends were cut back, 2 bases at V and 5 bases at J, with 20 bases in the middle. Germline V gene sequence: CDR1 SGHRS, CDR2 YFSETQ. The CDR3 bases are TGCGCCAGCAGCTTTGGCCGGAGCACAACCTCCTATCAGCCCCAGCATTTT. It yields the protein CASSFGRSTTSYQPQHF.

The sample holds many counts of this clonotype. This chain uses TRBV6-5 with TRBJ2-1; perhaps TRBD2 as D (5 bases). Trimming shortened V by 8 bases and J by 7 bases, and 21 bases separated the two germline ends. CDR3 length: 15 residues. Germline CDR1 and CDR2: MNHEY and SVGAGI. Here the CDR3 reads CASGKTGWDRNEQFF. CDR3 DNA sequence: TGTGCCAGCGGAAAGACGGGGTGGGATAGGAATGAGCAGTTCTTC.

This clonotype appeared many times. This rearrangement joins TRBV20-1 to TRBJ2-5; 8 bases map to TRBD2. The CDR3 length is 14 residues. Trimming took 5 bases from V and 4 from J; bases not matched to a gene: 9. CDR1 is DFQATT, CDR2 SNEGSKA, per germline (reference sequence). CDR3 sequence: CSAPSPGGAETQYF. The CDR3 bases are TGCAGTGCTCCCTCACCGGGGGGGGCAGAGACCCAGTACTTC.

This clonotype was seen more than once but under ten times. The gene calls are TRBV27 and TRBJ2-3; a weak D match, TRBD1 (5 bases). The germline V gene has CDR1 MNHEY and CDR2 SMNVEV (reference sequence). Trimming left V 0 bases short and J 0 bases short, with 10 bases between. This CDR3 is built from 16 residues. The CDR3 loop is CASSLSWGHSTDTQYF. The CDR3 nucleotides read TGTGCCAGCAGTTTATCCTGGGGCCATAGCACAGATACGCAGTATTTT.

At least ten counts were recorded for this clonotype. CDR3 in amino acids: CASEPGNTIYF. The CDR3 nucleotides read TGTGCCAGCGAACCTGGAAACACCATATATTTT. V and J are TRBV7-9 and TRBJ1-3; D gene unclear. The CDR3 runs 11 residues. Trimming left V 8 bases short and J 2 bases short, with 4 bases between. Looked up from germline, CDR1 is SEHNR and CDR2 is FQNEAQ (reference sequence).

The J gene is TRBJ1-2, the V gene TRBV27; TRBD1 matches 11 bases. Germline V gene lookup returns CDR1 MNHEY and CDR2 SMNVEV (reference sequence). The CDR3 totals 16 residues. The V gene end was trimmed by 2 bases and the J gene end by 3 bases; junction bases not matched to a gene: 5. This CDR3 reads CASSLEGTGGYYGYTF. DNA of the CDR3: TGTGCCAGCAGTTTAGAAGGGACAGGGGGTTACTATGGCTACACCTTC.

There are many counts of this clonotype. The chain recombines TRBV28 with TRBJ2-5; D might be TRBD2 (5 bases). This CDR3 region has 13 residues. The V gene's germline CDR1 is MDHEN and CDR2 SYDVKM. Trimming cost V 6 bases and J 4 bases, with 12 bases left between them. The CDR3, as DNA: TGTGCCAGCAGGGTCGGGGTATTAGAGACCCAGTACTTC. This translates into CASRVGVLETQYF.

V gene TRBV6-5 combines with J gene TRBJ2-1, with D possibly being TRBD2 (6 bases). CDR3 length: 13 amino acids. CDR1 and CDR2 (germline): MNHEY, SVGAGI. V shed 0 bases and J shed 9 bases, with 9 bases lying between them. The CDR3 DNA sequence: TGTGCCAGCAGTTACTCGATGGGGGGTGAGCAGTTCTTC. Translated, it gives CASSYSMGGEQFF.

The chain uses TRBV12-3 or TRBV12-4 and TRBJ1-3, with TRBD1 as a possible D gene (5 bases). The CDR3 consists of 16 residues. Trimming left V 8 bases short and J 4 bases short, with 21 bases between. CDR3 sequence reads: CASRYPWDGAGNTIYF. CDR3 bases: TGTGCCAGCCGTTACCCCTGGGACGGGGCAGGAAACACCATATATTTT.